This TCR beta chain was sequenced during a study of blood T cell repertoires in COVID-19 (dated by TCRdb to the early 2020s). For context, the study as a whole: Collaborator samples came from the United States, Italy and Spain and covered acute and convalescent phases of COVID-19. The dataset comprised deeply sampled blood TCRbeta repertoires from subjects exposed to, actively infected with, or recovered from COVID-19. HLA class I and class II types, where available, came from metadata supplied by the sample provider rather than from assay-based typing. The material from the prospective study consisted of cDNA or gDNA derived from T cells, B-cell-depleted T cells, or PBMCs. The repertoires were released in a freely available public database meant as a resource for research on the immune response to SARS-CoV-2. A de-identified subject ID, COVID-19 status, age in years and sex were almost always included in the sample metadata. The samples were drawn from two sources: the first 160 participants of the ongoing ImmuneRACE study, and 1,254 subjects contributed by 6 global collaborators. The paper's findings and limits, for the study overall: How much clinical and demographic metadata was included differed by source and by participant, and the metadata was provided uncurated.

Concerning this clone itself: Its antigen remains unidentified. Base qualities are not recorded, but no much larger clone differs from it by a single base.

One collaborating source in Seattle enrolled patients while the patients were actively infected and followed the patients over time throughout the course of disease. Each collaborating institution followed its own protocols to collect whole blood in K2EDTA tubes. For TCRbeta analysis, collaborator samples were shipped as frozen whole blood, as isolated PBMCs, or as DNA extracted from either sample type. TCRbeta CDR3 regions were amplified from genomic DNA by means of the immunoSEQ Assay, a bias-controlled multiplex PCR. The published analysis was carried out like this. The number of nucleated cells in each sample was estimated from the amplification of reference gene primers within the assay. To quantify the absolute abundance of each unique TCRbeta CDR3 rearrangement, sequence reads were collapsed and filtered. For each sample, productive Simpson clonality was calculated as the square root of Simpson's diversity index over productive rearrangements. The table was pulled from immuneACCESS by TCRdb, which kept in-frame rearrangements only. Such tables lose some clones; where checked, under half of the loss comes from unresolved V genes, and the rest has no known cause. The D gene and trimming were derived from the DNA, and the V and J assignments and clone size from that table. The sample profile shows roughly 140,000 clones; approximately 83% of them were found once. The ten largest clones capture about 8% of the sample.

The CDR3 covers 15 residues, taking in both the cysteine and the phenylalanine. The DNA shown is the 45-base CDR3, in frame from base 1. V has 4 bases trimmed and J has 5 bases trimmed; junction bases matching no gene number 6. The CDR1 and CDR2 encoded by the germline V gene are SGHVS and FQNEAQ. The sequenced sample was peripheral blood. Recombination linked TRBV7-8 to TRBJ2-7; 12 bases in between match TRBD2. The sequence derives from a woman aged 55-69 years with COVID-19, enrolled during active disease. DNA sequence: TGTGCCAGCAGCTCCCCGGGACTAGCGGGTGACGAGCAGTACTTC. The resulting protein is CASSSPGLAGDEQYF.